This section outlines one T cell receptor beta chain sequence together with its context. Assay: immunoSEQ multiplex PCR; the TCRdb copy retains only in-frame clones and omits some. The sample lists around 16,000 clones, 79% occurring once. The sample originates from a study of somatic mutations in cytotoxic T cells in rheumatoid arthritis. The receptor's source is an adult with rheumatoid arthritis. The sample taken for sequencing was CD8+ T cells sorted from blood.

DNA of the CDR3: TGTGCCAGTAGCCCGGGACAGGGGATGACCTACGAGCAGTACTTC. Translated: CASSPGQGMTYEQYF. The chain combines TRBV19 with TRBJ2-7, with 10 positions matching TRBD1. The CDR3 length is 15 residues. V gave up 6 bases and J gave up 2 bases; unmatched junction bases: 7. The germline V gene encodes CDR1 LNHDA and CDR2 SQIVND (reference sequence).